One sample yielded the 27 T cell receptor beta chains listed below, sequenced in a study of post-analysis software for immune sequencing data. Regarding the study as a whole: Five or six TRBV segments, TRBV5-6, TRBV5-1 and TRBV20-1 among them, were found more frequent in patients than controls.

Their antigens are not known. Unique molecular identifiers were carried by the TCR beta cDNA libraries. TCRdb analysed the PCR reads with MiXCR anew, one entry per CDR3 protein. The sample lists about 810,000 distinct CDR3 sequences, roughly half occurring once. Sequenced sample: blood. The receptors were sampled from a girl between 5 and 17 years old with multiple sclerosis.

The chain joins TRBV5-7 to TRBJ1-1, with no clear D. TRBV5-7 qualifies as an ORF whose function is uncertain. The CDR3 has 13 residues. V shed 3 bases and J shed 5 bases, with 11 bases lying between them. The CDR3 DNA is TGTGCCAGCAGCTCCGGTTGGGCGACTGAAGCTTTCTTT. It is translated as CASSSGWATEAFF.

This chain links TRBV5-1 with TRBJ2-7, with 7 bases aligning to TRBD1. The J call is doubtful: the DNA matches TRBJ2-5 better. Germline-derived CDR1 and CDR2 are SGHRS and YFSETQ. The CDR3 spans 16 residues. CDR3 amino acids: CASSSLRGQSRETQYF. CDR3 in DNA: TGCGCCAGCAGCTCATTACGGGGACAGTCTAGAGAGACCCAGTACTTC.

This rearrangement joins TRBV20-1 to TRBJ2-1; 7 bases align to TRBD1. The CDR3 has 15 amino acids. After removal of 1 base from V and 2 bases from J, the junction contained 5 bases not matched to a gene. CDR1 DFQATT and CDR2 SNEGSKA come from the germline V gene (reference sequence). The CDR3 region has the DNA TGCAGTGCTAGAGTTTCAGGGGGAACCTACAATGAGCAGTTCTTC. It yields the protein CSARVSGGTYNEQFF.

The chain is built from TRBV6-1 and TRBJ1-4; D may be TRBD1 (5 bases). The CDR3 is made up of 14 amino acids. Trimming took 5 bases from V and 7 from J, leaving 14 bases between them. Looked up from germline, CDR1 is MNHNS and CDR2 is SASEGT. The CDR3 loop is CASSPRLQGEKLFF. The CDR3 DNA reads TGTGCCAGCAGTCCCCGCTTGCAGGGTGAAAAACTGTTTTTT.

This CDR3 is CASSRQGAQETQYF. Written as DNA, the CDR3 is TGTGCCAGCAGCCGACAGGGAGCGCAAGAGACCCAGTACTTC. The chain has TRBV7-9 and TRBJ2-5; 7 bases are shared with TRBD1. With V trimmed by 5 bases and J by 2 bases, 5 bases remained unmatched. CDR3 length: 14 residues. Per the germline V gene, CDR1 is SEHNR and CDR2 is FQNEAQ (reference sequence).

The chain uses TRBV11-3 and TRBJ2-3; weak D call: TRBD2 (6 bases). Germline lookup yields CDR1 SGHNT and CDR2 YENEEA. V lost 5 bases and J lost 0, with 15 bases in between. The CDR3 is made up of 16 amino acids. The CDR3 DNA reads as TGTGCCAGCAGCCCCGGTTGGGGAGGTAGCACAGATACGCAGTATTTT. Protein: CASSPGWGGSTDTQYF.

V is TRBV15 and J is TRBJ1-2; D remains ambiguous. Trimming cost V 2 bases and J 6 bases, with 16 bases left between them. Germline CDR1 LNHNV, CDR2 YYDKDF (reference sequence). This CDR3 is built from 15 residues. The CDR3 nucleotides are TGTGCCACCAGCAGATTGGCTCTGGGAGATCATGGCTACACCTTC. Amino acids: CATSRLALGDHGYTF.

The chain employs TRBV7-3 and TRBJ2-3; D possibly corresponds to TRBD1 (6 bases). Trimming cost V 7 bases and J 3 bases, with 14 bases left between them. The germline V gene encodes CDR1 SGHTA and CDR2 FQGTGA. The CDR3 has 14 amino acids. Here the CDR3 reads CASKAQGETDTQYF. DNA for the CDR3: TGTGCCAGCAAGGCACAGGGAGAAACAGATACGCAGTATTTT.

V gene TRBV29-1 combines with J gene TRBJ2-7; D is unresolved. The J call is doubtful: the DNA matches TRBJ2-5 better. Germline V lookup: CDR1 SQVTM, CDR2 ANQGSEA. CDR3 length equals 12 residues. The CDR3 sequence is CSVEVHGETQYF. The CDR3 DNA reads as TGCAGCGTTGAAGTCCACGGGGAGACCCAGTACTTC.

This chain joins TRBV7-2 and TRBJ1-2; no firm D call. V was cut by 5 bases and J by 2 bases, with 12 bases left in between. CDR3 size: 14 residues. Germline-derived CDR1 and CDR2 are SGHTA and FQGNSA. CDR3 loop: CASSPGLRNYGYTF. The CDR3 DNA reads as TGTGCCAGCAGCCCAGGACTGAGGAACTATGGCTACACCTTC.

The chain employs TRBV9 and TRBJ1-1; TRBD1 agrees at 7 bases. The CDR3 is 16 residues long. In germline, CDR1 is SGDLS, CDR2 YYNGEE. The J segment lost 2 bases and the V segment lost 0 bases, leaving 7 bases of the junction unmatched. This CDR3 is CASSVGSGTVNTEAFF. DNA of the CDR3: TGTGCCAGCAGCGTAGGTAGCGGGACAGTAAACACTGAAGCTTTCTTT.

This clonotype has just a few counts. The V gene is TRBV12-3 or TRBV12-4, the J gene TRBJ2-3, with 9 bases aligning to TRBD2. Trimming at V came to 4 bases and at J to 9 bases, leaving 14 bases not matched to a gene. CDR3 length: 16 residues. CDR3 residues: CASSSGTSSLRGTQYF. CDR3 sequence (DNA): TGTGCCAGCAGTTCAGGGACTAGCTCCCTCCGGGGGACGCAGTATTTT.

The chain carries TRBV21-1 and TRBJ2-7. TRBV21-1 has pseudogene status. The CDR3 totals 16 residues. This CDR3 is CASSKDGSSSSYEQYF. Written as DNA, the CDR3 is TGTGCCAGCAGCAAAGATGGCAGCTCGAGCTCCTACGAGCAGTACTTC.

This chain connects TRBV29-1 to TRBJ2-7, with D perhaps TRBD1 or TRBD2 (5 bases each). The CDR3 contains 13 residues. CDR1 SQVTM and CDR2 ANQGSEA come from the germline V gene. The V gene lost 4 bases and the J gene lost 5 bases, with 15 bases spanning the gap. The CDR3 region is CSVGWGPDHEQYF. The CDR3 coding sequence is TGCAGCGTTGGATGGGGACCGGACCACGAGCAGTACTTC.

The V gene is TRBV29-1, the J gene TRBJ2-1; TRBD2 matches 11 bases. The germline V gene encodes CDR1 SQVTM and CDR2 ANQGSEA. The CDR3 runs 14 residues. The V and J ends lost 3 bases and 10 bases, in that order; junction bases with no gene match: 8. The CDR3 reads CSVERLAGGGEQFF. The CDR3 coding sequence is TGCAGCGTTGAGAGGCTAGCGGGAGGAGGCGAGCAGTTCTTC.

The chain has TRBV20-1 and TRBJ2-3; 7 bases align to TRBD1. This CDR3 comprises 17 residues. Germline loops: CDR1 DFQATT, CDR2 SNEGSKA (reference sequence). V lost 6 bases to trimming and J lost 3 bases; unmatched junction nucleotides: 18. CDR3 in amino acids: CSANGQGWTGSTDTQYF. CDR3 coding DNA: TGCAGTGCGAACGGTCAGGGTTGGACAGGATCGACAGATACGCAGTATTTT.

J is TRBJ1-2 and V is TRBV3-1; the match to TRBD1 covers 8 bases. The CDR3 is 14 residues long. V dropped 4 bases and J dropped 8; count of bases not matched to a gene: 9. From germline, CDR1 is LGHDT and CDR2 YNNKEL (reference sequence). The CDR3 nucleotides are TGTGCCAGCAGCCGGGGACAGGATTTGTACGGCTACACCTTC. Translated: CASSRGQDLYGYTF. Filled out from reference TRBV3-1 and TRBJ1-2, the complete variable domain reads DTAVSQTPKYLVTQMGNDKSIKCEQNLGHDTMYWYKQDSKKFLKIMFSYNNKELIINETVPNRFSPKSPDKAHLNLHINSLELGDSAVYFCASSRGQDLYGYTFGSGTRLTVV.

The chain recombines TRBV20-1 with TRBJ1-1; the D is unclear. The germline V gene has CDR1 DFQATT and CDR2 SNEGSKA (reference sequence). The CDR3 is 15 residues long. Trimming cost V 0 bases and J 1 base, with 12 bases left between them. DNA for the CDR3: TGCAGTGCTAGAGATCATATCCGTCAGAACACTGAAGCTTTCTTT. It is translated as CSARDHIRQNTEAFF.

The gene calls are TRBV24-1 and TRBJ2-1; 11 bases map to TRBD2. CDR3 length: 15 residues. V gave up 6 bases and J gave up 3 bases; unmatched junction bases: 3. Looked up from germline, CDR1 is KGHDR and CDR2 is SFDVKD. CDR3 DNA: TGTGCCACCAGTCCCGGGACTAGCGGCTACAATGAGCAGTTCTTC. Its protein product is CATSPGTSGYNEQFF.

This clonotype was seen more than once but under ten times. The chain has TRBV7-9 and TRBJ1-1; D gene uncertain. This CDR3 comprises 14 residues. Germline values: CDR1 SEHNR, CDR2 FQNEAQ (reference sequence). Trimming removed 0 bases at V and 1 base at J, with 6 bases between. CDR3 protein: CASSLASENTEAFF. The CDR3 DNA follows: TGTGCCAGCAGCTTAGCGTCGGAGAACACTGAAGCTTTCTTT.

The chain is built from TRBV7-9 and TRBJ1-2; 8 bases agree with TRBD1. The length of the CDR3 is 14 residues. With 1 base clipped from V and 6 bases from J, the junction kept 4 bases outside the gene matches. Per germline, CDR1 SEHNR and CDR2 FQNEAQ (reference sequence). CDR3 region: CASSLVDRGNGYTF. The CDR3 coding sequence is TGTGCCAGCAGCTTAGTTGACAGGGGAAATGGCTACACCTTC.

This clonotype showed up just a few times. J is TRBJ2-3 and V is TRBV5-1, with D uncertain. The CDR3 contains 13 residues. Between the trimmed V and J ends, which lost 4 bases and 11 bases, there was a span of 17 bases. The germline V gene has CDR1 SGHRS and CDR2 YFSETQ. The chain's CDR3 is CASSLDPPSLQYF. CDR3 nucleotide sequence: TGCGCCAGCAGCCTTGACCCTCCATCCCTGCAGTATTTT.

The chain recombines TRBV6-1 with TRBJ2-5, with 7 bases that match TRBD2. J lost 4 bases, V lost 8 bases, and 13 bases had no gene match. This CDR3 is 15 amino acids long. Germline V lookup: CDR1 MNHNS, CDR2 SASEGT. CDR3 amino acids: CASRGRGSPRETQYF. The CDR3 bases are TGTGCCAGCCGAGGCCGCGGGAGTCCGCGAGAGACCCAGTACTTC.

This clonotype showed up just a few times. The chain links TRBV20-1 to TRBJ2-6; 9 bases align to TRBD2. Germline CDR1 is DFQATT and CDR2 is SNEGSKA (reference sequence). V was clipped by 5 bases and J by 0 bases; unmatched bases: 14. The CDR3 contains 19 residues. CDR3 residues: CSAPRWASGVLSGANVLTF. The CDR3, as DNA: TGCAGTGCTCCCCGGTGGGCTAGCGGGGTCCTCTCTGGGGCCAACGTCCTGACTTTC.

This sequence joins TRBV6-5 and TRBJ2-7, with 8 bases aligning to TRBD2. CDR3 length: 20 residues. After removal of 2 bases from V and 0 bases from J, the junction contained 18 bases not matched to a gene. Germline lookup yields CDR1 MNHEY and CDR2 SVGAGI. This CDR3 reads CASSYEPLKTSGRYSYEQYF. CDR3 DNA sequence: TGTGCCAGCAGTTACGAACCCCTGAAAACTAGCGGACGATACTCCTACGAGCAGTACTTC.

The chain has TRBV7-8 and TRBJ2-7, with 7 bases that match TRBD2. The trim removed 0 bases at V and 0 bases at J, leaving 8 bases unmatched. The germline V gene has CDR1 SGHVS and CDR2 FQNEAQ. This CDR3 is 17 amino acids long. As DNA, the CDR3 is TGTGCCAGCAGCTTAGCCGGGACGGGAGGAACCTCCTACGAGCAGTACTTC. It is translated as CASSLAGTGGTSYEQYF.

The chain joins TRBV29-1 to TRBJ1-5, with 8 bases matching TRBD1. V lost 4 bases to trimming and J lost 2 bases; unmatched junction nucleotides: 4. Germline assignment: CDR1 SQVTM and CDR2 ANQGSEA. CDR3 length: 14 residues. CDR3 nucleotide sequence: TGCAGCGTTGCAGGGGGCAGAGGCAATCAGCCCCAGCATTTT. It codes for CSVAGGRGNQPQHF.